The entry that follows covers one T cell receptor (beta chain) sequence. The antigen is undetermined. The data originate from a study of T cell responses to AZD1222 COVID-19 vaccine. Study context: Second doses at about 4 or about 12 weeks were pooled. General study results and limits: Donor demographics were predominantly white British with a female majority; clonal diversity may be underestimated. Increased Spike-specific TCR breadth and depth were observed after two AZD1222 doses. Spike-wide vaccine-associated CD4 TCRs dominated at 160-218 and 743-854.

The CDR3 is 12 residues long. V was shortened by 6 bases and J by 5 bases, with 7 bases between the two germline ends. TCRdb keeps only in-frame clones here, not all; method: immunoSEQ multiplex PCR. The sample carries 150,000 to 200,000 clones, nearly 95% recorded once. The clonotype was recovered from an adult in good health. This specimen was peripheral blood, taken on day 0 of AZD1222 vaccination. The chain is built from TRBV12-3 or TRBV12-4 and TRBJ2-2, with a possible D match to TRBD2 (6 bases). This chain's CDR3 is CASRGGTGELFF. The CDR3 DNA reads as TGTGCCAGCAGGGGGGGAACCGGGGAGCTGTTTTTT.